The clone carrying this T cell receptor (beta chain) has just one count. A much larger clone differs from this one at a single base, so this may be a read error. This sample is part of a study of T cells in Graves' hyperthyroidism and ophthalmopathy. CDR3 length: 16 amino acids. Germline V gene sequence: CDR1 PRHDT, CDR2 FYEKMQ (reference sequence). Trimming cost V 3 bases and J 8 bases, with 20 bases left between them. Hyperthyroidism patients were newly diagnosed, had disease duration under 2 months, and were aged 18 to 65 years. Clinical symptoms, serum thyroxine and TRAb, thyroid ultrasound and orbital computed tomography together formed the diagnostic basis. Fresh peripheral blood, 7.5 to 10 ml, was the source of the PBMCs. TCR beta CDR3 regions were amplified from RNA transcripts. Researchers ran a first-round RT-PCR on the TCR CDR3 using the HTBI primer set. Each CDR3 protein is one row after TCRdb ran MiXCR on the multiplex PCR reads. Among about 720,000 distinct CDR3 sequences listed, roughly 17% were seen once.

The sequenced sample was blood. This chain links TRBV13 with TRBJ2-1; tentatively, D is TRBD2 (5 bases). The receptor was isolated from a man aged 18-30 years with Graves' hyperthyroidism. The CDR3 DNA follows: TGTGCCAGCAGCTTGATTGCCCGCGGGCGTAACGATGAGCAGTTCTTC. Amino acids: CASSLIARGRNDEQFF.